The rows below give T cell receptor beta chains drawn from one sample of a study of technical replicates of blood from a few donors. Clones were read by immunoSEQ multiplex PCR, and TCRdb kept only the in-frame ones, dropping some. This table holds more than 9,000 clones, around 94% found once. The source material was PBMCs. The receptors derive from a human donor in good health. Both conserved end residues are trimmed from each CDR3.

cdr3_aa: ASSSGTGFYNEQF
v_call: TRBV5-5
j_call: TRBJ2-1

cdr3_aa: ASSKTMTGDGEQY
v_call: TRBV7-9
j_call: TRBJ2-7

cdr3_aa: ASSQLQGRDTEAF
v_call: TRBV6-1
j_call: TRBJ1-1

cdr3_aa: ASSLALAGAQETQY
v_call: TRBV7-9
j_call: TRBJ2-5

cdr3_aa: ASSVHLSREGYEQF
v_call: TRBV9
j_call: TRBJ2-1

cdr3_aa: ASSPGLAGDHEQY
v_call: TRBV7-6
j_call: TRBJ2-7

cdr3_aa: ASSPRTSGTWSTDTQY
v_call: TRBV7-3
j_call: TRBJ2-3

cdr3_aa: ASSPRTSWDNEQF
v_call: TRBV9
j_call: TRBJ2-1

cdr3_aa: SARGMPTDTQY
v_call: TRBV29-1
j_call: TRBJ2-3

cdr3_aa: ASSLRQGTAYEQY
v_call: TRBV19
j_call: TRBJ2-7

cdr3_aa: ASSYSTSVVSYEQY
v_call: TRBV6-6
j_call: TRBJ2-7

cdr3_aa: ASSLSGGISYEQY
v_call: TRBV7-3
j_call: TRBJ2-7

cdr3_aa: ASSLVRTGEKLF
v_call: TRBV11-2
j_call: TRBJ1-4

cdr3_aa: ASSPNYEQY
v_call: TRBV11-2
j_call: TRBJ2-7

cdr3_aa: ASSPRTGAEKLF
v_call: TRBV7-2
j_call: TRBJ1-4

cdr3_aa: ATSRGLAGDGEQF
v_call: TRBV15
j_call: TRBJ2-1

cdr3_aa: ASSWTSGRDEQF
v_call: TRBV11-2
j_call: TRBJ2-1

cdr3_aa: SVKKGEGQPQH
v_call: TRBV29-1
j_call: TRBJ1-5

cdr3_aa: ASSTQIRQPQH
v_call: TRBV19
j_call: TRBJ1-5

cdr3_aa: ASSVAQGRKGYT
v_call: TRBV9
j_call: TRBJ1-2

cdr3_aa: ASSYSIRTGGETQY
v_call: TRBV6-5
j_call: TRBJ2-5

cdr3_aa: ASSITGSISYEQY
v_call: TRBV28
j_call: TRBJ2-7

cdr3_aa: ASSTGQGTEAF
v_call: TRBV9
j_call: TRBJ1-1

cdr3_aa: ASSFRVGGETQY
v_call: TRBV27
j_call: TRBJ2-5

cdr3_aa: AIKDQTGSPYEQY
v_call: TRBV10-3
j_call: TRBJ2-7

cdr3_aa: ASRTQRGLADTQY
v_call: TRBV5-1
j_call: TRBJ2-3

cdr3_aa: ASSPQPGLVADTQY
v_call: TRBV7-8
j_call: TRBJ2-3

cdr3_aa: ASSLDWGHRGNTEAF
v_call: TRBV11-2
j_call: TRBJ1-1

cdr3_aa: ASSPGQAGETQY
v_call: TRBV5-1
j_call: TRBJ2-5

cdr3_aa: ASSKGSVGGETQY
v_call: TRBV5-4
j_call: TRBJ2-5

cdr3_aa: ASSADRGPYSNQPQH
v_call: TRBV27
j_call: TRBJ1-5

cdr3_aa: SGIDPGGEQY
v_call: TRBV29-1
j_call: TRBJ2-7

cdr3_aa: ASSSGTSGPLREQF
v_call: TRBV5-6
j_call: TRBJ2-1

cdr3_aa: ASSPVSTSGSTDTQY
v_call: TRBV5-8
j_call: TRBJ2-3

cdr3_aa: ASSIGTGLMNIQY
v_call: TRBV27
j_call: TRBJ2-4

cdr3_aa: ASSYPYGRSYEQY
v_call: TRBV11-2
j_call: TRBJ2-7

cdr3_aa: ASSVGSGRSYNEQF
v_call: TRBV9
j_call: TRBJ2-1

cdr3_aa: ASEGDLNEQY
v_call: TRBV6-1
j_call: TRBJ2-7

cdr3_aa: ASSDLAGDMVVNEQY
v_call: TRBV2
j_call: TRBJ2-7

cdr3_aa: ASSPGTGEVTRGYT
v_call: TRBV5-5
j_call: TRBJ1-2